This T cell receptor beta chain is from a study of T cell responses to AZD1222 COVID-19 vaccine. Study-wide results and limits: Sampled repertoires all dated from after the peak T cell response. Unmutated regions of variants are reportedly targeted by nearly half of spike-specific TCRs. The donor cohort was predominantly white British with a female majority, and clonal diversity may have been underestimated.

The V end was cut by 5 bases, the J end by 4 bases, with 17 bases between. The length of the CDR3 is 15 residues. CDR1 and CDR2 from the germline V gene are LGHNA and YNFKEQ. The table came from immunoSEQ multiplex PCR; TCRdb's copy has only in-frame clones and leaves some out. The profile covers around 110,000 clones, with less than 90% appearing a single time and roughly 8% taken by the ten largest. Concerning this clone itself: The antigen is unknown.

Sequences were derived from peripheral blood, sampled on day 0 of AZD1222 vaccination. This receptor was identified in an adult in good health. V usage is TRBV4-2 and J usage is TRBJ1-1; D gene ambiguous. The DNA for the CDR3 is TGTGCCAGCAGCATTCGGCCGAGGGAGGGCACTGAAGCTTTCTTT. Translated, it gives CASSIRPREGTEAFF.